Each of the 9 T cell receptor beta chains below was sequenced from the same sample in a study of T cell clonality in common variable immunodeficiency. For these TCRs, the target antigens are not known. Only in-frame clones appear in the TCRdb table, and some are missing; sequencing was by immunoSEQ multiplex PCR. The table lists several thousand clones, no singletons, with roughly 20% in the top ten. Study-wide results and caveats: In common variable immunodeficiency, TCR beta chains reportedly carried fewer deletions and N-nucleotide insertions.

Material for sequencing was peripheral blood mononuclear cells. The receptors were gathered from a human donor with common variable immunodeficiency.

Within the sample, this clone is medium-sized. The read finishes 3 residues shy of the CDR3 end, and the germline J gene is used to complete it. The rearrangement joins TRBV7-2 to TRBJ2-5; perhaps TRBD2 as D (6 bases). The CDR3 length is 14 residues. Germline V gene sequence: CDR1 SGHTA, CDR2 FQGNSA. Deletions cut 1 base from V and 2 bases from J, with 8 bases between. CDR3: CASSLVSGQETQYF. Partial CDR3 DNA: TGTGCCAGCAGCTTAGTTAGCGGTCAAGAGACC.

The sample holds many counts of this clone. The read is 3 residues too short to cover the CDR3 end, so that end is filled in from the germline J gene. The chain joins TRBV20-1 to TRBJ2-3; a possible D gene is TRBD2 (6 bases). The CDR3 contains 20 residues. Germline CDR1 reads DFQATT; CDR2 reads SNEGSKA (reference sequence). V was shortened by 2 bases and J by 0 bases, with 27 bases between the two germline ends. The sequenced part of the CDR3 DNA is TGCAGTGCTAGATGGGTGGGTGACGGGGAGGAGCCCGTCAGCACAGATACG. Translated, it gives CSARWVGDGEEPVSTDT. The full CDR3 is CSARWVGDGEEPVSTDTQYF.

This clone was seen ten or more times. Read coverage stops 3 residues before the CDR3 terminus; the germline J gene supplies the remainder. This chain uses TRBV4-1 with TRBJ1-4, with D unclear. This CDR3 contains 13 residues. CDR1 and CDR2 (germline): MGHRA, YSYEKL. With 6 bases removed from V and 7 bases from J, the gap between germline ends came to 12 bases. The DNA read from the CDR3 is TGCGCCAGCAGAAAAGCTCGGGGTGAAAAA. As protein: CASRKARGEK. The full-length CDR3 reads as CASRKARGEKLFF.

CDR3 residues: CASRTSSYEQYF. The CDR3 DNA, read in part, is TGTGCCAGCAGAACTAGCTCCTACGAG. The chain links TRBV6-2 or TRBV6-3 to TRBJ2-7; a possible D gene is TRBD2 (5 bases). The CDR3 end is not reached by the read, which stops 3 residues before it; the germline J gene fills it in. Germline V gene sequence: CDR1 MNHEY, CDR2 SVGEGT. The CDR3 consists of 12 residues. The V end lost 6 bases, the J end lost 0 bases, and 6 bases lay between the germline ends.

The CDR3 DNA, read in part, is TGTGCCAGTGGTGAGGGGGAATTAGATGAG. Translation: CASGEGELDE. The CDR3 in its entirety is CASGEGELDEQFF. The rearrangement uses TRBV19 and TRBJ2-1; TRBD1 might be the D (6 bases). The missing CDR3 end, 3 residues past where the read stops, is filled in from the germline J gene. V was pared by 8 bases and J by 8 bases, with 16 bases between. This CDR3 is built from 13 residues. The germline V gene has CDR1 LNHDA and CDR2 SQIVND (reference sequence). Supplemented by reference TRBV19 and TRBJ2-1, the full variable domain reads DGGITQSPKYLFRKEGQNVTLSCEQNLNHDAMYWYRQDPGQGLRLIYYSQIVNDFQKGDIAEGYSVSREKKESFPLTVTSAQKNPTAFYLCASGEGELDEQFFGPGTRLTVL.

This clone counts as medium-sized. The read ends 3 residues shy of where the CDR3 ends; the end is completed using the germline J gene. The chain joins TRBV7-2 to TRBJ2-1; TRBD2 matches 8 bases. The CDR3 spans 14 residues. J gave up 9 bases and V 5 bases, and 9 bases lay outside the gene matches. CDR1 and CDR2 (germline): SGHTA, FQGNSA. CDR3 region: CASSLPGLVFEQFF. CDR3 bases read: TGTGCCAGCAGCCTCCCGGGACTAGTTTTTGAG.

This clone was detected ten times or more. CDR3 sequence: CSASLGQRSSGEQFF. Incomplete CDR3 DNA: TGCAGTGCTAGTTTAGGTCAGCGCTCAAGTGGTGAG. The genes are TRBV20-1 and TRBJ2-1; D not certain. From the germline J gene comes the end of the CDR3, since the read stops 3 residues before it. Germline values: CDR1 DFQATT, CDR2 SNEGSKA (reference sequence). The CDR3 loop spans 15 amino acids. Trimming pared 3 bases from V and 9 bases from J, leaving 21 bases between.

This clone appeared a few times. The sequence runs out 3 residues before the end of the CDR3; the remainder is reconstructed from the germline J gene. This rearrangement joins TRBV20-1 to TRBJ2-1, with 10 nucleotides matching TRBD2. This CDR3 contains 16 residues. V shed 3 bases and J 4 bases; nucleotides not matched to a gene: 9. CDR1 is DFQATT, CDR2 SNEGSKA, per germline (reference sequence). CDR3 bases read: TGCAGTGCTAGCTCTAGCGGGAGTCCTACATACAATGAG. It is translated as CSASSSGSPTYNE. The whole CDR3 is CSASSSGSPTYNEQFF.

Relative to its sample, this clone is medium-sized. Sequencing ends 3 residues short of the CDR3 end; the germline J gene provides the rest. The chain combines TRBV7-2 with TRBJ2-4; 11 bases match TRBD2. This CDR3 comprises 14 residues. Germline lookup yields CDR1 SGHTA and CDR2 FQGNSA. Partial CDR3 DNA: TGTGCCAGCAGTTCCGGGACTAGCGGACATCAT. It encodes CASSSGTSGHH. The whole CDR3 region reads CASSSGTSGHHQYF.